This is a list of T cell receptor beta chains from one sample in a study of T-cell memory formation after mild COVID-19. TCRdb used MiXCR to reprocess the 5' RACE reads, holding one entry per CDR3 protein. The profile shows 350,000 to 450,000 distinct CDR3 sequences, about 24% of them singletons. Source material: PBMCs or a T cell subset sorted from them (not recorded which). These receptors all come from an adult woman who had mild COVID-19 (a few samples of this study predate the infection). Cell type and time point are not known. The CDR3 runs from the conserved cysteine through the conserved F or W. The D gene is left open where the match is weak. Size is stated for part of the rows, as once, few or many counts, or as a class when the clone is expanded.

cdr3_length	clone_size	d_call	v_call	j_call	cdr3_aa	cdr3_nt
15	few	.	TRBV3-1	TRBJ2-2	CASSQEPMGSGELFF	TGTGCCAGCAGCCAAGAACCTATGGGATCCGGGGAGCTGTTTTTT
14	.	.	TRBV7-3	TRBJ1-1	CASSSKGGNTEAFF	TGTGCCAGCAGCTCAAAGGGAGGGAACACTGAAGCTTTCTTT
16	few	TRBD1	TRBV9	TRBJ2-2	CASSLSPTGGTGELFF	TGTGCCAGCAGTTTATCCCCGACAGGGGGTACCGGGGAGCTGTTTTTT
21	.	.	TRBV3-1	TRBJ2-1	CASSQEFQGTGHLAGEDEQFF	TGTGCCAGCAGCCAAGAGTTCCAGGGGACAGGGCATCTAGCGGGAGAGGATGAGCAGTTCTTC
15	.	.	TRBV5-6	TRBJ2-1	CASSLDVLTHNEQFF	TGTGCCAGCAGCTTGGATGTCCTAACCCACAATGAGCAGTTCTTC
16	.	TRBD2	TRBV7-2	TRBJ2-1	CASSSLGLAVPNEQFF	TGTGCCAGCAGCAGTCTGGGACTAGCGGTGCCCAATGAGCAGTTCTTC
15	.	TRBD1	TRBV12-3/TRBV12-4	TRBJ1-2	CASSPGQGGPYGYTF	TGTGCCAGCAGTCCAGGACAGGGGGGACCCTATGGCTACACCTTC
16	few	.	TRBV15	TRBJ1-1	CATSRAEGGLGTEAFF	TGTGCCACCAGCAGAGCAGAGGGGGGCCTTGGAACTGAAGCTTTCTTT
14	few	.	TRBV5-6	TRBJ2-1	CASSSGPGANEQFF	TGTGCCAGCAGCTCAGGACCGGGGGCAAATGAGCAGTTCTTC
13	.	.	TRBV19	TRBJ1-2	CASRGGTVYGYTF	TGTGCCAGTAGGGGCGGGACGGTCTATGGCTACACCTTC
15	few	.	TRBV15	TRBJ1-5	CATSRRSDSNQPQHF	TGTGCCACCAGCAGACGGTCCGATAGCAATCAGCCCCAGCATTTT
15	many	.	TRBV12-3/TRBV12-4	TRBJ2-6	CASRRSGTGTNVLTF	TGTGCCAGCAGGAGGTCCGGGACGGGAACCAACGTCCTGACTTTC
16	.	.	TRBV6-5	TRBJ2-1	CASSLFRQTSYNEQFF	TGTGCCAGCAGTCTCTTTCGACAGACCTCCTACAATGAGCAGTTCTTC
13	.	.	TRBV3-1	TRBJ1-2	CASSQAQNYGYTF	TGTGCCAGCAGCCAAGCACAGAACTATGGCTACACCTTC
16	.	.	TRBV18	TRBJ1-1	CASSSGRSWGVTEAFF	TGTGCCAGCTCCTCGGGGAGGAGCTGGGGGGTCACTGAAGCTTTCTTT
14	few	.	TRBV12-3/TRBV12-4	TRBJ2-7	CASSIHGTPWEQYF	TGTGCCAGCAGTATCCACGGGACACCCTGGGAGCAGTACTTC
10	.	.	TRBV29-1	TRBJ1-1	CSALQEGAFF	TGCAGCGCCCTCCAGGAAGGAGCTTTCTTT
17	.	.	TRBV12-3/TRBV12-4	TRBJ2-7	CASSLAWGTPPLYEQYF	TGTGCCAGCAGTTTAGCGTGGGGGACCCCGCCTCTTTACGAGCAGTACTTC
15	few	TRBD2	TRBV4-1	TRBJ2-1	CASSHLPGGDNEQFF	TGCGCCAGCAGCCACCTTCCCGGGGGGGATAATGAGCAGTTCTTC
17	.	.	TRBV11-2	TRBJ2-7	CASSLGRGGLSSYEQYF	TGTGCCAGCAGCTTAGGTCGAGGCGGACTCAGCTCCTACGAGCAGTACTTC
16	.	.	TRBV5-1	TRBJ1-1	CASSLDGGATNTEAFF	TGCGCCAGCAGCTTGGACGGCGGCGCTACGAACACTGAAGCTTTCTTT
14	few	TRBD1	TRBV5-4	TRBJ2-7	CASSLRQGLREQYF	TGTGCCAGCAGCTTAAGACAGGGGTTACGTGAGCAGTACTTC
15	few	.	TRBV5-1	TRBJ2-3	CASSFGRGPSDTQYF	TGCGCCAGCAGCTTTGGGCGGGGGCCATCAGATACGCAGTATTTT
14	.	.	TRBV19	TRBJ1-1	CASSVKPGGGVAFF	TGTGCCAGTAGTGTAAAACCGGGGGGAGGGGTAGCTTTCTTT
16	few	TRBD2	TRBV11-2	TRBJ2-3	CASSARTSGYTDTQYF	TGTGCCAGCAGCGCGAGGACTAGCGGATACACAGATACGCAGTATTTT
12	few	.	TRBV29-1	TRBJ1-5	CSVRTDNQPQHF	TGCAGCGTTAGGACAGACAATCAGCCCCAGCATTTT
12	few	.	TRBV7-9	TRBJ1-2	CASSLGADGYTF	TGTGCCAGCAGCTTAGGGGCGGATGGCTACACCTTC
13	once	.	TRBV6-2/TRBV6-3	TRBJ1-3	CASKLDSGNTIYF	TGTGCCAGCAAACTCGACTCTGGAAACACCATATATTTT
17	many	TRBD2	TRBV6-5	TRBJ2-7	CASTRLARPPSSYEQYF	TGTGCCAGCACTCGACTAGCCCGGCCCCCAAGCTCCTACGAGCAGTACTTC
16	.	.	TRBV4-1	TRBJ1-4	CASSQCSGVTNEKLFF	TGCGCCAGCAGCCAATGCTCGGGGGTAACTAATGAAAAACTGTTTTTT
13	.	.	TRBV5-1	TRBJ2-3	CASSFLPEDTQYF	TGCGCCAGCAGCTTCCTCCCCGAAGATACGCAGTATTTT
15	.	TRBD1	TRBV4-1	TRBJ1-5	CASSRPDREDQPQHF	TGCGCCAGCAGCCGGCCGGACAGGGAGGATCAGCCCCAGCATTTT
14	.	TRBD1	TRBV15	TRBJ1-2	CATFGGQGARGYTF	TGTGCCACCTTTGGCGGACAGGGGGCGCGTGGCTACACCTTC
16	few	TRBD2	TRBV11-2	TRBJ2-3	CASSLVAGGSTDTQYF	TGTGCCAGCAGCTTAGTAGCGGGGGGGTCCACAGATACGCAGTATTTT
12	few	.	TRBV20-1	TRBJ1-1	CSAHTGETEAFF	TGCAGTGCTCACACAGGAGAAACTGAAGCTTTCTTT
15	few	.	TRBV10-3	TRBJ1-1	CATHRGAGVDTEAFF	TGTGCCACACATAGGGGGGCCGGGGTGGATACTGAAGCTTTCTTT
17	.	TRBD2	TRBV5-1	TRBJ2-7	CASSSAPSGRASNEQYF	TGCGCCAGCAGCTCAGCCCCCAGCGGGAGGGCCTCCAACGAGCAGTACTTC
18	.	TRBD1	TRBV2	TRBJ2-3	CASSLLTGDASFTDTQYF	TGTGCCAGCAGCCTTCTGACAGGGGACGCCTCGTTCACAGATACGCAGTATTTT
15	.	.	TRBV6-5	TRBJ1-3	CASSYSPVAGNTIYF	TGTGCCAGCAGTTACTCACCGGTGGCTGGAAACACCATATATTTT
15	few	TRBD1	TRBV5-1	TRBJ1-2	CASSLAWTGHDGYTF	TGCGCCAGCAGCTTGGCCTGGACAGGACACGATGGCTACACCTTC
17	.	TRBD2	TRBV4-2	TRBJ2-1	CASSQHLRDYSYNEQFF	TGTGCCAGCAGCCAACACCTCCGGGACTACTCTTACAATGAGCAGTTCTTC
15	.	TRBD2	TRBV4-3	TRBJ2-7	CASSQLGGGAYEQYF	TGCGCCAGCAGCCAACTCGGGGGGGGCGCCTACGAGCAGTACTTC
14	.	.	TRBV6-5	TRBJ2-7	CASTLAGAGYEQYF	TGTGCCAGCACCTTAGCAGGGGCTGGGTACGAGCAGTACTTC
17	.	TRBD2	TRBV9	TRBJ2-1	CASSVGPVAGVNYEQFF	TGTGCCAGCAGCGTAGGGCCTGTAGCGGGAGTCAACTATGAGCAGTTCTTC
14	few	TRBD2	TRBV5-1	TRBJ2-3	CASSWRGLTDTQYF	TGCGCCAGCAGCTGGCGGGGGTTAACAGATACGCAGTATTTT
14	few	TRBD1	TRBV29-1	TRBJ2-7	CSARQGPLEDEQYF	TGCAGCGCACGACAGGGGCCCCTCGAGGACGAGCAGTACTTC
14	.	TRBD1	TRBV9	TRBJ1-1	CASSGDRDRTQAFF	TGTGCCAGCAGCGGAGATAGGGACAGGACGCAAGCTTTCTTT
14	.	.	TRBV12-3/TRBV12-4	TRBJ1-1	CASSDTGPSTEAFF	TGTGCCAGCAGTGATACGGGGCCGAGCACTGAAGCTTTCTTT
14	.	.	TRBV6-2/TRBV6-3	TRBJ2-7	CASSYSGSSYEQYF	TGTGCCAGCAGTTACTCGGGGAGCTCCTACGAGCAGTACTTC
14	many	TRBD1	TRBV15	TRBJ2-1	CATRNGTVRNEQFF	TGTGCCACCAGGAACGGGACAGTTAGGAATGAGCAGTTCTTC
14	.	TRBD1	TRBV20-1	TRBJ1-1	CSARGMTGHTEAFF	TGCAGTGCTAGAGGGATGACAGGGCACACTGAAGCTTTCTTT
15	.	TRBD1	TRBV6-6	TRBJ2-5	CASRGAGTGEETQYF	TGTGCCAGCAGGGGGGCCGGGACAGGAGAAGAGACCCAGTACTTC
17	.	TRBD2	TRBV5-1	TRBJ2-3	CASSIGTSGGTTDTQYF	TGCGCCAGCAGCATCGGGACTAGCGGGGGTACGACAGATACGCAGTATTTT
12	.	.	TRBV11-3	TRBJ2-1	CASSLGDIKQFF	TGTGCCAGCAGCCTGGGGGACATTAAGCAGTTCTTC
15	.	.	TRBV7-9	TRBJ1-2	CASSLALGGDYGYTF	TGTGCCAGCAGCTTAGCGCTGGGGGGCGACTATGGCTACACCTTC
15	few	.	TRBV9	TRBJ1-6	CASSAGLTYNSPLHF	TGTGCCAGCAGCGCGGGACTTACCTATAATTCACCCCTCCACTTT
16	once	TRBD2	TRBV19	TRBJ2-2	CASSSSGSSYTGELFF	TGTGCCAGTAGTTCTAGCGGGAGCTCGTACACCGGGGAGCTGTTTTTT
16	.	.	TRBV12-3/TRBV12-4	TRBJ2-7	CASSFSKQERLYEQYF	TGTGCCAGCAGTTTTAGTAAACAGGAGAGGCTATACGAGCAGTACTTC
15	few	.	TRBV6-2/TRBV6-3	TRBJ1-6	CASTNGQGMGDPLHF	TGTGCCAGCACCAACGGGCAGGGGATGGGCGACCCCCTCCACTTT